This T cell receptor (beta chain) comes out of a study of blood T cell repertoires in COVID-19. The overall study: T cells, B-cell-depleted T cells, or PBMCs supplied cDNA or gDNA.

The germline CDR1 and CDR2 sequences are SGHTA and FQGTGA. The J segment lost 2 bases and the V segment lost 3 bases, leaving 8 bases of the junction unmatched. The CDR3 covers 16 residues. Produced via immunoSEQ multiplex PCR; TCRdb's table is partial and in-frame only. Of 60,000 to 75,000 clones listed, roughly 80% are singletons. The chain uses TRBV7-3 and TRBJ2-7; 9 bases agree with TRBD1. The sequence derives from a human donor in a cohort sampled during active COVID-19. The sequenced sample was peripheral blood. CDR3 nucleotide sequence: TGTGCCAGCAGCTTCCCATACCGGGACAGGGCCTACGAGCAGTACTTC. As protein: CASSFPYRDRAYEQYF.